The next 12 T cell receptor beta chains were all read from a single sample in a study of T-cell memory formation after mild COVID-19. MiXCR was run by TCRdb on the 5' RACE reads, yielding one entry per CDR3 protein. The sample holds 300,000 to 400,000 distinct CDR3 sequences, roughly an eighth seen once. The sequenced sample was PBMCs or a T cell subset sorted from them (not recorded which). The receptors derive from a man between 18 and 29 years old who had mild COVID-19 (a few samples of this study predate the infection). Cell type and time point are not known.

J is TRBJ2-1 and V is TRBV6-5; possible D gene TRBD2, 6 bases. Trimming took 2 bases from V and 7 from J, leaving 12 bases between them. The CDR3 is 14 residues long. Germline V CDR1 and CDR2: MNHEY, SVGAGI. The DNA for the CDR3 is TGTGCCAGCAGTTACGGGACTTTCGAGAATGAGCAGTTCTTC. This gives the protein CASSYGTFENEQFF.

This clonotype was seen a few times. The gene calls are TRBV5-4 and TRBJ2-3; tentative D call: TRBD1 (5 bases). The germline V gene encodes CDR1 SGHNT and CDR2 YYREEE (reference sequence). The CDR3 extends over 17 amino acids. Trimming removed 4 bases from V and 2 bases from J, with 20 bases in between. The DNA of the CDR3 is TGTGCCAGCAGCACAAGAAGACAGACCCGGACCACAGATACGCAGTATTTT. Protein product: CASSTRRQTRTTDTQYF.

This clonotype was detected a few times. V is TRBV19 and J is TRBJ1-3; no firm D call. The germline CDR1 and CDR2 sequences are LNHDA and SQIVND (reference sequence). There are 14 residues in the CDR3. Trimming cost V 3 bases and J 2 bases, with 8 bases left between them. The CDR3 nucleotides read TGTGCCAGTAGTATCGGAGGCCCTGGAAACACCATATATTTT. This codes for CASSIGGPGNTIYF.

This clonotype occurred a few times. The genes are TRBV2 and TRBJ2-7; D ambiguous. Trimming cost V 3 bases and J 2 bases, with 11 bases left between them. The CDR3 runs to 14 residues. The V gene's germline CDR1 is SNHLY and CDR2 FYNNEI. This CDR3 is CASSDPASAYEQYV. CDR3 DNA sequence: TGTGCCAGCAGTGACCCGGCGAGCGCCTACGAGCAGTACGTC.

The chain carries TRBV11-2 and TRBJ2-5; D is unresolved. The CDR3 length is 15 residues. Germline values: CDR1 SGHAT, CDR2 FQNNGV. The ends were cut back, 4 bases at V and 1 base at J, with 13 bases in the middle. DNA for the CDR3: TGTGCCAGCAGCTCCTCACGGGCCTTCCAAGAGACCCAGTACTTC. Its translation is CASSSSRAFQETQYF.

This chain joins TRBV4-1 and TRBJ1-2; 8 nucleotides line up with TRBD1. CDR1 is MGHRA, CDR2 YSYEKL, per germline. Unmatched junction bases numbered 11, after V lost 4 bases and J lost 7 bases. The CDR3 covers 15 residues. The CDR3 loop reads CASSRGQGDQLGYTF. DNA for the CDR3: TGCGCCAGCAGCCGCGGACAGGGAGATCAACTTGGCTACACCTTC.

This clonotype was detected a few times. V is TRBV14 and J is TRBJ2-7; either TRBD1 or TRBD2 may fit D (5 bases each). V lost 1 base and J lost 7, with 20 bases in between. Germline assignment: CDR1 SGHDN and CDR2 FVKESK. The CDR3 spans 16 residues. The CDR3 protein is CASSQGETVHGSEQYF. The CDR3 nucleotides are TGTGCCAGCAGCCAAGGGGAGACAGTCCATGGGTCGGAGCAGTACTTC.

This clonotype showed up just a few times. The chain employs TRBV27 and TRBJ2-7; 10 bases are shared with TRBD1. CDR1 and CDR2 from the germline V gene are MNHEY and SMNVEV (reference sequence). V trimming: 4 bases; J trimming: 5 bases; junction bases outside the gene matches: 5. The CDR3 contains 14 residues. The CDR3 loop reads CASSYRTGGDEQYF. CDR3 DNA sequence: TGTGCCAGCAGTTATCGGACAGGGGGGGACGAGCAGTACTTC.

V and J are TRBV28 and TRBJ1-3, with D tentatively TRBD1 (5 bases). The CDR3 loop spans 15 amino acids. Trimming pared 6 bases from V and 0 bases from J, leaving 12 bases between. The germline gives CDR1 MDHEN, CDR2 SYDVKM. CDR3 region: CASSPPGSSGNTIYF. The CDR3 region has the DNA TGTGCCAGCAGCCCCCCAGGGAGCTCTGGAAACACCATATATTTT.

J is TRBJ2-3 and V is TRBV25-1; 7 bases are a match to TRBD2. The junction had 10 bases not matched to a gene; V was cut back by 8 bases and J by 5 bases. CDR1 MGHDK and CDR2 SYGVNS come from the germline V gene. The CDR3 loop spans 14 amino acids. This chain's CDR3 is CASHTWGGGDTQYF. The CDR3 DNA sequence: TGTGCCAGCCATACCTGGGGGGGAGGAGATACGCAGTATTTT. The entire variable domain, with the rest obtained from reference TRBV25-1 and TRBJ2-3, is as follows: EADIYQTPRYLVIGTGKKITLECSQTMGHDKMYWYQQDPGMELHLIHYSYGVNSTEKGDLSSESTVSRIRTEHFPLTLESARPSHTSQYLCASHTWGGGDTQYFGPGTRLTVL.

V and J are TRBV7-9 and TRBJ2-7, with D tentatively TRBD1 (6 bases). The CDR3 length is 13 residues. The V gene lost 5 bases and the J gene lost 9 bases, with 17 bases spanning the gap. Germline V CDR1 and CDR2: SEHNR, FQNEAQ (reference sequence). CDR3 amino acids: CASSLTGSVGQYV. Written as DNA, the CDR3 is TGTGCCAGCAGCCTAACAGGGAGTGTGGGGCAGTACGTC.

CDR3 protein: CASRANRETQYF. The CDR3 nucleotides read TGTGCCAGCAGGGCTAACAGGGAGACCCAGTACTTC. This rearrangement joins TRBV2 to TRBJ2-5; D is possibly TRBD1 (5 bases). The V end lost 6 bases, the J end lost 5 bases, and 10 bases lay between the germline ends. This CDR3 spans 12 amino acids. The germline gives CDR1 SNHLY, CDR2 FYNNEI.